Following are 20 T cell receptor beta chains from one sample sequenced in a study of T cell repertoires in cytomegalovirus infection (dated by TCRdb to the late 2010s). The sequencer was an Illumina HiSeq 1500. Clones were called with MiXCR by TCRdb after fastp trimmed the public reads at Q25, and only in-frame beta chains were retained. Each entry is one CDR3 protein sequence, shown with its most common DNA and genes. The sample contains over 50,000 distinct CDR3 sequences, around 20% of them found a single time. The top ten clonotypes cover around 70% of the sample. The treatment or condition label, as the study defines it: in vitro stimulation with specific CMV peptide epitopes to enrich CMV-specific T cells. These TCRs' antigens remain unknown. Specimen: CD8+ T cells from cultured PBMCs, collected from culture after CMV antigen stimulation. These receptor sequences come from a human donor in good health (CMV status not recorded). Some clones in this sample may be carry-over from other donors' samples.

The rearrangement links TRBV6-2 or TRBV6-3 to TRBJ2-1; possibly TRBD2 for D (7 bases). The germline CDR1 and CDR2 sequences are MNHEY and SVGEGT. V dropped 2 bases and J dropped 6 bases, with 11 bases sitting between them. The CDR3 covers 14 residues. The CDR3 protein is CASSYLGGPNEQFF. The CDR3 region has the DNA TGTGCCAGCAGTTACCTCGGGGGGCCCAATGAGCAGTTCTTC.

This clonotype is a singleton in its sample. V gene TRBV12-3 or TRBV12-4 combines with J gene TRBJ2-7; 13 bases fit TRBD2. The V gene end was trimmed by 5 bases and the J gene end by 4 bases; junction bases not matched to a gene: 8. The CDR3 contains 16 residues. The CDR3 reads CASSPGLAGDLYEQYF. DNA of the CDR3: TGTGCCAGCAGTCCCGGACTAGCGGGGGACCTTTACGAGCAGTACTTC.

This clonotype was recorded a few times. This chain links TRBV12-5 with TRBJ1-1; tentatively, D is TRBD1 (6 bases). Trimming removed 4 bases from V and 3 bases from J, with 15 bases in between. The CDR3 has 15 amino acids. CDR1 and CDR2 from the germline V gene are LGHNT and FRNRAP. In nucleotides, the CDR3 is TGTGCTAGTGGTTCCAACGGGGGCTGGGACACTGAAGCTTTCTTT. Translating it yields CASGSNGGWDTEAFF.

The rearrangement links TRBV7-2 to TRBJ1-1; possibly TRBD1 for D (6 bases). Trimming removed 0 bases from V and 11 bases from J, with 13 bases in between. The length of the CDR3 is 13 residues. CDR1 SGHTA and CDR2 FQGNSA come from the germline V gene. CDR3 sequence (DNA): TGTGCCAGCAGCTTAGCGTTGGCAGGGGAGGCTTTCTTT. It encodes CASSLALAGEAFF.

This clonotype was picked up a small number of times. This chain uses TRBV12-3 or TRBV12-4 with TRBJ1-5; D is unresolved. The ends were cut back, 0 bases at V and 2 bases at J, with 5 bases in the middle. The CDR3 runs to 14 residues. The CDR3 coding sequence is TGTGCCAGCAGTTTAGCCGTCGGCAATCAGCCCCAGCATTTT. The encoded protein is CASSLAVGNQPQHF.

J is TRBJ2-7 and V is TRBV7-6; TRBD1 is a possible D gene (6 bases). This CDR3 region has 13 residues. The V gene's germline CDR1 is SGHVS and CDR2 FNYEAQ. The V gene lost 5 bases and the J gene lost 2 bases, with 10 bases spanning the gap. CDR3 loop: CASSQDRTYEQYF. The CDR3 region has the DNA TGTGCCAGCAGCCAGGACAGAACCTACGAGCAGTACTTC.

This chain uses TRBV4-1 with TRBJ2-7; 9 bases align to TRBD1. Trimming took 0 bases from V and 2 from J; bases not matched to a gene: 2. This CDR3 has 15 amino acids. Per the germline V gene, CDR1 is MGHRA and CDR2 is YSYEKL. The CDR3 sequence is CASSQEGQGTYEQYF. The DNA for the CDR3 is TGCGCCAGCAGCCAAGAGGGACAGGGTACCTACGAGCAGTACTTC.

The CDR3 DNA reads TGTGCCAGCAGCTTAGAACAGGGACTATATGATTCACCCCTCCACTTT. Protein product: CASSLEQGLYDSPLHF. The chain uses TRBV7-2 and TRBJ1-6; a possible D gene is TRBD1 (6 bases). CDR3 length: 16 residues. V shed 1 base and J shed 8 bases, with 15 bases lying between them. In germline, CDR1 is SGHTA, CDR2 FQGNSA.

The chain links TRBV6-1 to TRBJ1-5, with a tentative D call TRBD1 (6 bases). The CDR3 sequence is 15 residues long. Germline assignment: CDR1 MNHNS and CDR2 SASEGT. V gave up 6 bases and J gave up 1 base, with 13 bases separating them. The CDR3 protein is CASSPRGVSNQPQHF. CDR3 nucleotide sequence: TGTGCCAGCAGCCCCAGGGGCGTAAGCAATCAGCCCCAGCATTTT.

The rearrangement links TRBV7-2 to TRBJ1-1; TRBD1 might be the D (6 bases). V lost 5 bases, J lost 2 bases, and 12 bases lay in between. The CDR3 has 14 residues. Germline CDR1 and CDR2: SGHTA and FQGNSA. CDR3 loop: CASSEGQFNTEAFF. As DNA, the CDR3 is TGTGCCAGCAGCGAAGGACAGTTCAACACTGAAGCTTTCTTT.

This clonotype came up many times. The gene calls are TRBV7-2 and TRBJ1-4; weak D call: TRBD1 (5 bases). From germline, CDR1 is SGHTA and CDR2 FQGNSA. CDR3 size: 14 residues. Trimming took off 5 bases at V and 10 bases at J, with 17 bases between the two ends. This CDR3 reads CASSEGLAEGKLFF. Here the CDR3 DNA reads TGTGCCAGCAGCGAGGGACTCGCAGAGGGAAAACTGTTTTTT.

The V and J genes are TRBV27 and TRBJ1-2, with 9 bases fitting TRBD1. From germline, CDR1 is MNHEY and CDR2 SMNVEV (reference sequence). The CDR3 has 15 amino acids. The V and J ends lost 5 bases and 7 bases, in that order; junction bases with no gene match: 11. The chain's CDR3 is CASSPPGQGLIGYTF. CDR3 in DNA: TGTGCCAGCAGTCCGCCGGGACAGGGATTAATTGGCTACACCTTC.

The V call is TRBV12-5, the J call TRBJ1-1; D not certain. This CDR3 region has 13 residues. The V end was cut by 5 bases, the J end by 0 bases, with 7 bases between. CDR1 is LGHNT, CDR2 FRNRAP, per germline. The CDR3 coding sequence is TGTGCTAGTGGTCTCTCAGTGAACACTGAAGCTTTCTTT. Translation gives CASGLSVNTEAFF.

The V and J genes are TRBV10-3 and TRBJ2-2; TRBD2 matches at 12 bases. This CDR3 has 17 residues. Per germline, CDR1 ENHRY and CDR2 SYGVKD. Trimming at V came to 10 bases and at J to 1 base, leaving 10 bases not matched to a gene. In nucleotides, the CDR3 is TGTGCCACCTTTACTAGCGGGGGGTCACAGAACACCGGGGAGCTGTTTTTT. As protein: CATFTSGGSQNTGELFF.

This clonotype was counted a few times. V gene TRBV4-1 combines with J gene TRBJ1-1; D is possibly TRBD1 (5 bases). The ends were cut back, 4 bases at V and 1 base at J, with 13 bases in the middle. Germline V gene sequence: CDR1 MGHRA, CDR2 YSYEKL. CDR3 length equals 15 residues. The CDR3 DNA sequence: TGCGCCAGCAGCCGCGCTATTGGGGGGAACACTGAAGCTTTCTTT. This encodes CASSRAIGGNTEAFF.

V usage is TRBV7-2 and J usage is TRBJ2-2, with 9 bases aligning to TRBD2. Germline-derived CDR1 and CDR2 are SGHTA and FQGNSA. The CDR3 contains 15 residues. Losses at the gene ends were 3 bases for V and 4 bases for J; bases not matched to a gene: 3. The CDR3 reads CASSLGGLATGELFF. The CDR3 bases are TGTGCCAGCAGCTTGGGGGGACTAGCCACCGGGGAGCTGTTTTTT.

This chain joins TRBV7-9 and TRBJ1-5; TRBD1 matches 9 bases. Germline CDR1 SEHNR, CDR2 FQNEAQ (reference sequence). CDR3 length equals 14 residues. J was trimmed by 4 bases and V by 6 bases; bases with no gene match: 4. As DNA, the CDR3 is TGTGCCAGCAGGGAAGGGACAGGGAATCAGCCCCAGCATTTT. Its protein is CASREGTGNQPQHF.

This clonotype occurred a few times. V and J are TRBV27 and TRBJ2-5, with unresolved D. The CDR3 covers 13 residues. Looked up from germline, CDR1 is MNHEY and CDR2 is SMNVEV (reference sequence). V was cut by 3 bases and J by 6 bases, with 11 bases left in between. In DNA, the CDR3 is TGTGCCAGCAGTTTTGGGCCTTTTAAGACCCAGTACTTC. Translating it yields CASSFGPFKTQYF.

This chain links TRBV6-2 or TRBV6-3 with TRBJ1-1, with 7 bases aligning to TRBD1. V shed 6 bases, J shed 0 bases, and the junction held 7 bases outside the gene matches. The length of the CDR3 is 15 residues. CDR1 is MNHEY, CDR2 SVGEGT, per germline. For the CDR3, the DNA is TGTGCCAGCAGGAAGGGGGCCTTCATGAACACTGAAGCTTTCTTT. Protein sequence: CASRKGAFMNTEAFF.

The CDR3 region has the DNA TGTGCCAGCAGTCCCGGGGGCTGGAACACTGAAGCTTTCTTT. Its translation is CASSPGGWNTEAFF. The chain combines TRBV11-2 with TRBJ1-1; D perhaps matches TRBD1 (6 bases). The CDR3 covers 14 residues. The germline V and J ends were trimmed by 6 bases and 1 base, with 12 bases remaining between them. The germline CDR1 and CDR2 sequences are SGHAT and FQNNGV. Together with reference TRBV11-2 and TRBJ1-1, the CDR3 gives the full variable domain: EAGVAQSPRYKIIEKRQSVAFWCNPISGHATLYWYQQILGQGPKLLIQFQNNGVVDDSQLPKDRFSAERLKGVDSTLKIQPAKLEDSAVYLCASSPGGWNTEAFFGQGTRLTVV.